This T cell receptor beta chain was recorded in a study of identical twins. This clonotype has a handful of counts. TCRdb ran MiXCR on the 5' RACE reads and lists one entry per CDR3 protein. The sample holds about 730,000 distinct CDR3 sequences; about 20% are singletons and the top ten take approximately 4.5%. This CDR3 comprises 13 residues. V lost 3 bases to trimming and J lost 4 bases, with 9 bases between them. Germline-derived CDR1 and CDR2 are ENHRY and SYGVKD. These data also featured in a second study, about T cells expressing NK-cell markers.

The rearrangement links TRBV10-3 to TRBJ1-2, with D perhaps matching TRBD1 (6 bases). Material for sequencing was PBMCs. This clonotype originated in a woman aged 18-29 years in good health. The CDR3 here is CAISERTVYGYTF. Here the CDR3 DNA reads TGTGCCATCAGTGAAAGGACAGTCTATGGCTACACCTTC.